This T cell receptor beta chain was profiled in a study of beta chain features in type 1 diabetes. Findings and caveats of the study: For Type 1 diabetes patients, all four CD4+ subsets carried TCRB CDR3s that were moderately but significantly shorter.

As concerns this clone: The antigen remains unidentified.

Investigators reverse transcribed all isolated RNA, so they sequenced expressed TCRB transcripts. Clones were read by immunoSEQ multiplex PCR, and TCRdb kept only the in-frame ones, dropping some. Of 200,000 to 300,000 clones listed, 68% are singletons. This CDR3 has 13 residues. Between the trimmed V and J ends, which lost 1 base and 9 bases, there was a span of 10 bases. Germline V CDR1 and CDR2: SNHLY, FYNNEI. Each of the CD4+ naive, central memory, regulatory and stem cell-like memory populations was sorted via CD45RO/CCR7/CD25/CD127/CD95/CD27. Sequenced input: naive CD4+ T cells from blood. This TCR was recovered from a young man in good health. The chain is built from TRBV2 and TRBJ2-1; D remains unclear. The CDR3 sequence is CASSEELTIEQFF. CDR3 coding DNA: TGTGCCAGCAGTGAAGAACTAACGATTGAGCAGTTCTTC. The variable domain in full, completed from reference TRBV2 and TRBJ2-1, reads EPEVTQTPSHQVTQMGQEVILRCVPISNHLYFYWYRQILGQKVEFLVSFYNNEISEKSEIFDDQFSVERPDGSNFTLKIRSTKLEDSAMYFCASSEELTIEQFFGPGTRLTVL.